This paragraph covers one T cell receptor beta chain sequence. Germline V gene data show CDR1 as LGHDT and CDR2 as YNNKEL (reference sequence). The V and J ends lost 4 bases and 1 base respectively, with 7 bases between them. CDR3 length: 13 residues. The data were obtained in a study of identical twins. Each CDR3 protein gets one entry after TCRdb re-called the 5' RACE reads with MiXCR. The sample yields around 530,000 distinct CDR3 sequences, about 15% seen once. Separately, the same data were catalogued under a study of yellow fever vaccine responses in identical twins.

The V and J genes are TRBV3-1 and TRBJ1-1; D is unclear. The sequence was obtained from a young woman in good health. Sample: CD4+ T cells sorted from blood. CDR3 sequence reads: CASSRRTNTEAFF. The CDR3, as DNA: TGTGCCAGCAGCCGCAGGACGAACACTGAAGCTTTCTTT.